The clone carrying this TCR beta chain has at least ten counts. The antigen is not known. Reverse transcribing all isolated RNA meant expressed TCRB transcripts were sequenced. Measured with immunoSEQ multiplex PCR; TCRdb has only the in-frame clones, and not every one. The sample yields roughly 300,000 clones, under 8.5% seen once. The CDR3 is 15 residues long. Germline CDR1 is LGHNA and CDR2 is YNFKEQ. Trimming cost V 6 bases and J 2 bases, with 16 bases left between them. Each of the sorted populations had a purity greater than 98%. The data are from a study of beta chain features in type 1 diabetes. Study-wide results and caveats: Any role of HLA type in TCRB rearrangement remained unresolved here. For patients, the naive, central memory and Treg TCRB repertoires appeared more alike than for healthy donors. Type 1 diabetes patients showed fewer insertions and more deletions at VDJ junctions.

The sequence was collected from a woman under 30 in good health. The genes are TRBV4-2 and TRBJ1-2; D remains unclear. The sequenced sample was central memory CD4+ T cells from blood. CDR3 DNA: TGTGCCAGCAGAGCTCATCCGGACCCCAACTATGGCTACACCTTC. It encodes CASRAHPDPNYGYTF.